This TCR beta chain originates from a study of control samples from healthy donors and cancer patients (dated by TCRdb to between 2020 and 2021). CDR1 and CDR2, per the germline V gene, are MGHRA and YSYEKL. The CDR3, from cysteine to phenylalanine, totals 15 residues. The DNA shown is the 45-base CDR3, in frame from base 1. The germline V and J ends show losses of 4 bases and 2 bases respectively, and no gene match explains 6 bases of the junction. Library generation was performed with the immunoSEQ multiplex PCR assay. TCRdb stores this immuneACCESS table with in-frame sequences only. Part of the clones is absent; in the studies checked, under half of the shortfall reflects unresolved V genes, and no reason is known for the rest. The sample has about 52,000 clones on record, 85% to 95% of them singletons. Of the sample, less than 2.5% falls within the top ten clones. As regards this clone: Which antigen it targets is not known. The record has no base qualities; no much larger clone is one base away.

The chain employs TRBV4-1 and TRBJ2-7; 9 nucleotides in the junction match TRBD1. The clonotype comes from a young man in good health. The sample was blood. CDR3 loop: CASSPGQGPTYEQYF. DNA sequence: TGCGCCAGCAGCCCGGGACAGGGACCTACCTACGAGCAGTACTTC.